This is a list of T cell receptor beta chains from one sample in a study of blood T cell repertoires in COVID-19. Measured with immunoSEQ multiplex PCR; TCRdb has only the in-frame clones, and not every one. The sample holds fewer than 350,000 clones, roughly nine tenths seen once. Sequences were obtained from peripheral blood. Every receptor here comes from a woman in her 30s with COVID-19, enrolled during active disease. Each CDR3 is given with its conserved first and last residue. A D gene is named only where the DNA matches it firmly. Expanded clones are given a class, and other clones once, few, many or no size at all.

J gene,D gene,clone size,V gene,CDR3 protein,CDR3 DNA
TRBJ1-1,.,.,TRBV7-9,CASSLARLAEAFF,TGTGCCAGCAGCTTAGCGCGGTTGGCTGAAGCTTTCTTT
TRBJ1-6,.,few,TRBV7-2,CASSLGGSSPLHF,TGTGCCAGCAGCCTTGGAGGCTCTTCACCCCTCCACTTT
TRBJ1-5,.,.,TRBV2,CASSMTWDGAKPQHF,TGTGCCAGCAGCATGACGTGGGATGGGGCGAAGCCCCAGCATTTT
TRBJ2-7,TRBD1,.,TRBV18,CASSPFISGQHYEQYF,TGTGCCAGCTCACCTTTTATCTCGGGACAGCACTACGAGCAGTACTTC
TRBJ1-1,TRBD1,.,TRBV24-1,CATSDSRTGGTEAFF,TGTGCCACCAGTGACTCAAGGACAGGTGGGACTGAAGCTTTCTTT
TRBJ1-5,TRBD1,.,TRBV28,CASTRETGTSKPQHF,TGTGCCAGCACCAGAGAGACAGGGACCAGCAAGCCCCAGCATTTT
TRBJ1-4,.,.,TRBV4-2,CASSRKGGGTNEKLFF,TGTGCCAGCAGCCGTAAAGGCGGAGGGACTAATGAAAAACTGTTTTTT
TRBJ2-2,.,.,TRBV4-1,CASSQGLELFF,TGCGCCAGCAGCCAAGGCCTAGAGCTGTTTTTT
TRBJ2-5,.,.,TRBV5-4,CASSFRAGTDQETQYF,TGTGCCAGCAGCTTCAGGGCGGGGACTGACCAAGAGACCCAGTACTTC
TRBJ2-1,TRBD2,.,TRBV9,CASSVRGGRYNEQFF,TGTGCCAGCAGCGTAAGGGGAGGGAGATACAATGAGCAGTTCTTC
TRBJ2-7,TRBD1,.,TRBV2,CASSEAQTGEHEQYF,TGTGCCAGCAGTGAAGCTCAAACAGGGGAGCACGAGCAGTACTTC
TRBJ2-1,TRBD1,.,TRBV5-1,CASSLSPGQAYNEQFF,TGCGCCAGCAGCTTATCTCCGGGACAGGCATACAATGAGCAGTTCTTC
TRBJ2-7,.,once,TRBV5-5,CASSRDTTYEQYF,TGTGCCAGCAGCCGGGACACCACCTACGAGCAGTACTTC
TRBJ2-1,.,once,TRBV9,CASSEGVYEQFF,TGTGCCAGCAGCGAGGGGGTCTATGAGCAGTTCTTC
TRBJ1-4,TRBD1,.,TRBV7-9,CASSPQGAVEKLFF,TGTGCCAGCAGCCCTCAGGGGGCGGTCGAAAAACTGTTTTTT
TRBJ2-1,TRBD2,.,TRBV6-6,CASRLAGGRDEQFF,TGTGCCAGCAGGCTAGCGGGGGGCCGGGATGAGCAGTTCTTC
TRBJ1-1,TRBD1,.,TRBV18,CASSPLTGRPSGTEAFF,TGTGCCAGCTCACCCTTGACAGGGCGGCCTTCGGGCACTGAAGCTTTCTTT
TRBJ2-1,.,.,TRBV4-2,CASSQDGLIANEQFF,TGTGCCAGCAGCCAAGATGGTCTGATCGCGAATGAGCAGTTCTTC
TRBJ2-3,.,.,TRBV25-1,CASSQTGSDTQYF,TGTGCCAGCAGTCAGACGGGGTCTGATACGCAGTATTTT
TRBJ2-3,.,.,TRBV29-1,CSVHPTADTQYF,TGCAGCGTTCACCCTACCGCGGATACGCAGTATTTT
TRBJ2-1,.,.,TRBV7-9,CASSQTGLGNEQFF,TGTGCCAGCAGCCAGACAGGATTGGGCAATGAGCAGTTCTTC
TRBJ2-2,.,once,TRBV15,CATSRRGRGTHGELFF,TGTGCCACCAGCAGACGGGGGCGGGGGACACACGGGGAGCTGTTTTTT
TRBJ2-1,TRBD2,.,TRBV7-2,CASSLWGGSSYNEQFF,TGTGCCAGCAGCTTGTGGGGGGGAAGCTCCTACAATGAGCAGTTCTTC
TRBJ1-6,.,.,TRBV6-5,CASSYPGHSPLHF,TGTGCCAGCAGTTACCCCGGTCATTCACCCCTCCACTTT
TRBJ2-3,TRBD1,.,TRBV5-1,CASSRWTGGVPDTQYF,TGCGCCAGCAGCCGATGGACAGGGGGCGTGCCAGATACGCAGTATTTT
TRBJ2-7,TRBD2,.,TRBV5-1,CASRLKTSGAYEQYF,TGCGCCAGCAGACTCAAAACTAGCGGAGCCTACGAGCAGTACTTC
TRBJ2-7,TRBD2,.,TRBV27,CASSSGTSGSYEQYF,TGTGCCAGCAGTTCGGGGACTAGCGGCTCCTACGAGCAGTACTTC
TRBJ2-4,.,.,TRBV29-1,CSAGVGQLAKNIQYF,TGCAGCGCGGGGGTAGGACAGCTAGCCAAAAACATTCAGTACTTC
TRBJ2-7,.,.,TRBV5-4,CASSLAGREQYF,TGTGCCAGCAGCTTGGCCGGTCGCGAGCAGTACTTC
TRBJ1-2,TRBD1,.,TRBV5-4,CASQDRDRGLNYGYTF,TGTGCCAGCCAGGACCGGGACAGGGGACTAAACTATGGCTACACCTTC
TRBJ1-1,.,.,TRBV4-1,CASSPYRDTEAFF,TGCGCCAGCAGCCCGTACAGGGACACTGAAGCTTTCTTT
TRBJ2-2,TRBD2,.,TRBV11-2,CATPRGGFANTGELFF,TGTGCCACCCCACGGGGGGGGTTCGCGAACACCGGGGAGCTGTTTTTT
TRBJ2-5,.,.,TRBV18,CASSSSLQGSLETQYF,TGTGCCAGCTCATCCTCTCTACAGGGAAGTTTGGAGACCCAGTACTTC
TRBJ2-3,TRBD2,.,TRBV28,CASSSRLAGVMRDTQYF,TGTGCCAGCAGTTCGCGACTAGCGGGGGTAATGAGGGATACGCAGTATTTT
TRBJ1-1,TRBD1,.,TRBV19,CASSFLRDRGRGEAFF,TGTGCCAGTAGTTTCCTCCGGGACAGGGGGCGAGGTGAAGCTTTCTTT
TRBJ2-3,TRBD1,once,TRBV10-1,CASSPDRALPDTQYF,TGCGCCAGCAGTCCAGACAGGGCGCTACCAGATACGCAGTATTTT
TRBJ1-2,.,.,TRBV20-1,CSANGNYGYTF,TGCAGTGCTAACGGGAACTATGGCTACACCTTC
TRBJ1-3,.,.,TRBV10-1,CASSEALPGETPSSGNTIYF,TGCGCCAGCAGTGAAGCCCTTCCAGGGGAGACGCCGAGCTCCGGAAACACCATATATTTT
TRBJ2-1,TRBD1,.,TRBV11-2,CASSLGAGGYNEQFF,TGTGCCAGCAGCTTAGGGGCAGGGGGCTACAATGAGCAGTTCTTC
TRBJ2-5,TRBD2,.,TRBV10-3,CAISGASGGQETQYF,TGTGCCATCAGCGGGGCCAGCGGGGGCCAAGAGACCCAGTACTTC
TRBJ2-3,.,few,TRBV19,CASSRGDWTSADTQYF,TGTGCCAGTAGTAGGGGAGACTGGACCTCTGCAGATACGCAGTATTTT
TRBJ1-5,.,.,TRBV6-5,CASNRVNQPQHF,TGTGCCAGCAACAGGGTTAATCAGCCCCAGCATTTT
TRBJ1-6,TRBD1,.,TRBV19,CASSIQGVNSPLHF,TGTGCCAGTAGTATACAGGGGGTTAATTCACCCCTCCACTTT
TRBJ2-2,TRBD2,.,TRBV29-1,CSVEDPGLDLTGELFF,TGCAGCGTTGAAGATCCGGGACTAGATCTTACCGGGGAGCTGTTTTTT
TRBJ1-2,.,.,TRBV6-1,CASSEGSDYGYTF,TGTGCCAGCAGTGAGGGGAGCGACTATGGCTACACCTTC
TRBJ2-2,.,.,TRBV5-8,CASSRRDWGEPGTGELFF,TGTGCCAGCAGCCGCCGGGACTGGGGGGAGCCAGGGACCGGGGAGCTGTTTTTT
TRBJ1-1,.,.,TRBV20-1,CSASTGVRDTEAFF,TGCAGTGCTAGTACGGGGGTAAGGGACACTGAAGCTTTCTTT
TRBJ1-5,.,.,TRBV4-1,CASSQDLGRVGQPQHF,TGCGCCAGCAGCCAAGATCTCGGCAGGGTGGGTCAGCCCCAGCATTTT
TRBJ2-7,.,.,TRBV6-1,CASSEALGTEQYF,TGTGCCAGCAGTGAAGCGTTGGGGACTGAGCAGTACTTC
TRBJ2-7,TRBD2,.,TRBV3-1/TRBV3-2,CASGAGEKGVLYF,TGTGCCAGCGGGGCGGGGGAAAAAGGAGTCCTGTACTTC
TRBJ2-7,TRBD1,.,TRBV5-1,CASSLRDRVYEQYF,TGCGCCAGCAGCCTCCGGGACAGAGTCTACGAGCAGTACTTC
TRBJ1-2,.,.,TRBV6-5,CASSPQGNGYTF,TGTGCCAGCAGTCCCCAGGGAAATGGCTACACCTTC
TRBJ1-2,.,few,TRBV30,CAWSRQFYGYTF,TGTGCCTGGAGTAGACAGTTCTATGGCTACACCTTC